What follows are 21 T cell receptor beta chains derived from one specimen sequenced in a study of CD8+CD57+ T cells in acquired aplastic anemia. By flow cytometry, patients selected for sequencing had shown an expansion of CD8+CD57+ cells. CDR3 and TCR beta VDJ profiling relied on genomic DNA as the template. TCRdb fed the reads into MiXCR, producing one record per CDR3 protein. The profile shows 400,000 to 600,000 distinct CDR3 sequences, about a third of them singletons. The sample was sorted CD4+, CD8+, or CD8+CD57+ T cells (not recorded which) from PBMCs. Source of these receptors: a human donor with aplastic anemia.

The sample holds many counts of this clonotype. V is TRBV9 and J is TRBJ1-6; 9 positions match TRBD1. Germline assignment: CDR1 SGDLS and CDR2 YYNGEE. The J segment lost 11 bases and the V segment lost 3 bases, leaving 12 bases of the junction unmatched. The CDR3 is 16 residues long. The CDR3 DNA reads TGTGCCAGCAGCGGACCACGGACAGGGGTACGAGCACCCCTCCACTTT. Protein sequence: CASSGPRTGVRAPLHF. Full variable domain (outside the CDR3, taken from reference TRBV9 and TRBJ1-6): DSGVTQTPKHLITATGQRVTLRCSPRSGDLSVYWYQQSLDQGLQFLIQYYNGEERAKGNILERFSAQQFPDLHSELNLSSLELGDSALYFCASSGPRTGVRAPLHFGNGTRLTVT.

The gene calls are TRBV3-1 and TRBJ2-7; 7 positions match TRBD2. Germline V gives CDR1 LGHDT, CDR2 YNNKEL (reference sequence). V dropped 3 bases and J dropped 4; count of bases not matched to a gene: 9. CDR3 length equals 15 residues. The CDR3 nucleotides read TGTGCCAGCAGCCATCTTGGCGGGAGTGTTTACGAGCAGTACTTC. Its translation is CASSHLGGSVYEQYF.

In this sample, this clonotype turned up a few times. The chain links TRBV5-1 to TRBJ1-1; D gene uncertain. Trimming stripped 0 bases from V and 2 bases from J, with 14 bases between. The CDR3 consists of 16 residues. Germline CDR1 reads SGHRS; CDR2 reads YFSETQ. This CDR3 reads CASSLAGRTKNTEAFF. The CDR3 bases are TGCGCCAGCAGCTTGGCAGGTCGGACCAAAAACACTGAAGCTTTCTTT.

Ten or more counts support this clonotype. This chain joins TRBV20-1 and TRBJ2-3; D is ambiguous. The germline V and J ends were trimmed by 3 bases and 2 bases, with 6 bases remaining between them. From germline, CDR1 is DFQATT and CDR2 SNEGSKA (reference sequence). The CDR3 consists of 12 residues. CDR3: CSASVNTDTQYF. CDR3 DNA sequence: TGCAGTGCTAGCGTCAACACAGATACGCAGTATTTT.

With regard to this clonotype: The germline gene is not matched at one end of the junction; a read error may be the cause. The DNA for the CDR3 is TGTGCCAGCAGCGTTGAGGGGTTTGGAAACACCATATGTTTT. This translates into CASSVEGFGNTICF. The J gene is TRBJ1-3, the V gene TRBV9; TRBD1 might be the D (5 bases). This CDR3 is built from 14 residues. Germline V gives CDR1 SGDLS, CDR2 YYNGEE.

The chain carries TRBV24-1 and TRBJ2-3, with D possibly being TRBD2 (5 bases). There are 14 residues in the CDR3. Trimming stripped 12 bases from V and 3 bases from J, with 18 bases between. Germline-derived CDR1 and CDR2 are KGHDR and SFDVKD. CDR3 in DNA: TGTGCCTGGAGTGCAATTAGGGAGACAGATACGCAGTATTTT. Residues: CAWSAIRETDTQYF.

The gene calls are TRBV7-8 and TRBJ2-5; D call uncertain. The V and J ends lost 3 bases and 5 bases respectively, with 13 bases between them. CDR3 length equals 14 residues. Germline V gene sequence: CDR1 SGHVS, CDR2 FQNEAQ. CDR3 DNA sequence: TGTGCCAGCAGCTTTCTTAGGGCAGGCGAGACCCAGTACTTC. This sequence encodes CASSFLRAGETQYF.

The chain joins TRBV20-1 to TRBJ2-1; 8 bases map to TRBD2. Trimming at V came to 5 bases and at J to 0 bases, leaving 9 bases not matched to a gene. CDR1 is DFQATT and CDR2 is SNEGSKA in the germline V gene (reference sequence). The CDR3 extends over 16 amino acids. The CDR3 sequence: CSALASGPSSYNEQFF. The CDR3, as DNA: TGCAGTGCTCTTGCTAGCGGGCCGAGCTCCTACAATGAGCAGTTCTTC.

The chain links TRBV29-1 to TRBJ2-5; 8 positions match TRBD2. The CDR3 sequence is 13 residues long. The junction had 3 bases not matched to a gene; V was cut back by 4 bases and J by 2 bases. Per the germline V gene, CDR1 is SQVTM and CDR2 is ANQGSEA. DNA of the CDR3: TGCAGCGTTGTTGTAGCGGGACAAGAGACCCAGTACTTC. Translating it yields CSVVVAGQETQYF.

The table lists this clonotype with a few counts. The chain employs TRBV7-4 and TRBJ2-1; a weak D match, TRBD1 (6 bases). The germline CDR1 and CDR2 sequences are SGHVT and SQSDAQ. This CDR3 contains 14 residues. The V gene lost 2 bases and the J gene lost 6 bases, with 11 bases spanning the gap. The CDR3, as DNA: TGTGCCAGCAGCTTACAAGGACAGTCCAATGAGCAGTTCTTC. Its protein is CASSLQGQSNEQFF. The entire variable domain, with the rest obtained from reference TRBV7-4 and TRBJ2-1, is as follows: GAGVSQSPRYKVAKRGRDVALRCDSISGHVTLYWYRQTLGQGSEVLTYSQSDAQRDKSGRPSGRFSAERPERSVSTLKIQRTEQGDSAVYLCASSLQGQSNEQFFGPGTRLTVL.

This clonotype was picked up many times. V and J are TRBV19 and TRBJ1-2, with D possibly TRBD1 on 5 matching bases. The CDR3 totals 15 residues. Trimming shortened V by 7 bases and J by 4 bases, and 19 bases separated the two germline ends. Germline CDR1 is LNHDA and CDR2 is SQIVND (reference sequence). Here the CDR3 reads CASNVLGDPSYGYTF. CDR3 sequence (DNA): TGTGCCAGTAATGTCCTTGGGGACCCTAGCTATGGCTACACCTTC.

The chain combines TRBV5-6 with TRBJ1-2, with a tentative D call TRBD1 (5 bases). This CDR3 contains 15 residues. Germline CDR1 and CDR2: SGHDT and YYEEEE. V was clipped by 2 bases and J by 6 bases, with 17 bases between them. CDR3 in amino acids: CASSFRDYGLDGYTF. CDR3 nucleotides: TGTGCCAGCAGCTTCCGGGACTACGGCCTGGATGGCTACACCTTC. The whole variable domain, filled in from reference TRBV5-6 and TRBJ1-2, reads DAGVTQSPTHLIKTRGQQVTLRCSPKSGHDTVSWYQQALGQGPQFIFQYYEEEERQRGNFPDRFSGHQFPNYSSELNVNALLLGDSALYLCASSFRDYGLDGYTFGSGTRLTVV.

The sample holds one count of this clonotype. The chain carries TRBV12-3 or TRBV12-4 and TRBJ2-2, with 9 bases lining up with TRBD2. Trimming cost V 6 bases and J 7 bases; bases outside gene matches: 6. CDR3 length: 14 amino acids. The CDR3 sequence is CASSPLAGFGELFF. DNA for the CDR3: TGTGCCAGCAGCCCGCTAGCGGGATTCGGGGAGCTGTTTTTT.

This clonotype has more than one count but fewer than ten. The chain is built from TRBV15 and TRBJ2-1, with 8 bases fitting TRBD2. CDR1 and CDR2 (germline): LNHNV, YYDKDF (reference sequence). This CDR3 spans 15 amino acids. V gave up 3 bases and J gave up 6 bases; unmatched junction bases: 7. The CDR3 spells CATSSLAGMANEQFF. CDR3 nucleotide sequence: TGTGCCACCAGCAGCTTAGCGGGGATGGCCAATGAGCAGTTCTTC. The full variable domain, completed using reference TRBV15 and TRBJ2-1, is DAMVIQNPRYQVTQFGKPVTLSCSQTLNHNVMYWYQQKSSQAPKLLFHYYDKDFNNEADTPDNFQSRRPNTSFCFLDIRSPGLGDTAMYLCATSSLAGMANEQFFGPGTRLTVL.

This clonotype has at least ten counts. The chain joins TRBV19 to TRBJ2-3; perhaps D is TRBD1 or TRBD2 (8 bases each). Germline CDR1 reads LNHDA; CDR2 reads SQIVND (reference sequence). This CDR3 spans 15 amino acids. Trimming stripped 5 bases from V and 10 bases from J, with 22 bases between. The DNA of the CDR3 is TGTGCCAGTAGTGGTCTCAGGGGGCGGGGGGATGCGCAGTATTTT. Protein product: CASSGLRGRGDAQYF.

V and J are TRBV7-2 and TRBJ1-6, with 9 bases lining up with TRBD1. The CDR3 has 15 amino acids. Germline V gene data show CDR1 as SGHTA and CDR2 as FQGNSA. V was clipped by 3 bases and J by 7 bases; unmatched bases: 4. The CDR3 nucleotides are TGTGCCAGCAGCTTTAACAGGGGGCGGAATTCACCCCTCCACTTT. It encodes CASSFNRGRNSPLHF.

In nucleotides, the CDR3 is TGCAGTGCTAGCGCTCTAGCGGGGGGCGGAGATACGCAGTATTTT. Translating it yields CSASALAGGGDTQYF. This chain connects TRBV20-1 to TRBJ2-3, with TRBD2 matching over 11 bases. This CDR3 comprises 15 residues. Looked up from germline, CDR1 is DFQATT and CDR2 is SNEGSKA (reference sequence). V gave up 3 bases and J gave up 5 bases; unmatched junction bases: 7.

A remark on this clonotype: This may come from a read error, since a much larger clone is one base off. This chain joins TRBV2 and TRBJ2-7, with 9 bases fitting TRBD1. V gave up 6 bases and J gave up 6 bases; unmatched junction bases: 9. The CDR3 extends over 14 amino acids. Germline CDR1 and CDR2: SNHLY and FYNNEI. In DNA form, the CDR3 reads TGTGCCAGCAGACCACAGGGGGCCGTCTGCGAGCAGTACTTC. Protein sequence: CASRPQGAVCEQYF.

This clonotype appeared many times. V and J are TRBV13 and TRBJ1-2; D is unresolved. Germline lookup yields CDR1 PRHDT and CDR2 FYEKMQ (reference sequence). The CDR3 is 12 residues long. The ends were cut back, 4 bases at V and 6 bases at J, with 9 bases in the middle. DNA of the CDR3: TGTGCCAGCAGCTCCGTAGGGAATGGCTACACCTTC. It yields the protein CASSSVGNGYTF.

This chain joins TRBV6-1 and TRBJ1-6, with a possible D match to TRBD1 (5 bases). CDR1 is MNHNS, CDR2 SASEGT, per germline. The CDR3 extends over 11 amino acids. V lost 4 bases and J lost 11, with 6 bases in between. CDR3 sequence: CASSATAPLHF. DNA of the CDR3: TGTGCCAGCAGTGCGACAGCACCCCTCCACTTT.

This clonotype was observed a handful of times. The CDR3 spells CSASPVTGDEQFF. CDR3 coding DNA: TGCAGTGCTAGCCCCGTGACCGGTGATGAGCAGTTCTTC. V is TRBV20-1 and J is TRBJ2-1; no definite D call. The CDR3 spans 13 residues. CDR1 is DFQATT, CDR2 SNEGSKA, per germline (reference sequence). Trimming took 3 bases from V and 8 from J, leaving 14 bases between them.